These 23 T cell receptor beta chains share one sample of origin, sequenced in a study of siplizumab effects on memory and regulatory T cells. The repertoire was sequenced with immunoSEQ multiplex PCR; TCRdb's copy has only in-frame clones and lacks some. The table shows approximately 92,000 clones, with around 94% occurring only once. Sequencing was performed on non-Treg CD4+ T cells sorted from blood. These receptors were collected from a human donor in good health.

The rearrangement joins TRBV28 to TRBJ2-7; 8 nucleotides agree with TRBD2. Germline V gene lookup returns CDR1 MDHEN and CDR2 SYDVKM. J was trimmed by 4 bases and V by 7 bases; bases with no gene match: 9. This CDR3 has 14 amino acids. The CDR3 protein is CASKERGGAYEQYF. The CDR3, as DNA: TGTGCCAGCAAGGAACGGGGGGGTGCGTACGAGCAGTACTTC.

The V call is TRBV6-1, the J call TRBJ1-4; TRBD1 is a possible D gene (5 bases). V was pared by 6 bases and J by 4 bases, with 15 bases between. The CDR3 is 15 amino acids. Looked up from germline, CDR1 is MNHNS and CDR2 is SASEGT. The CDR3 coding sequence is TGTGCCAGCAGGACGGGACGGCGGGTTAATGAAAAACTGTTTTTT. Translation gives CASRTGRRVNEKLFF.

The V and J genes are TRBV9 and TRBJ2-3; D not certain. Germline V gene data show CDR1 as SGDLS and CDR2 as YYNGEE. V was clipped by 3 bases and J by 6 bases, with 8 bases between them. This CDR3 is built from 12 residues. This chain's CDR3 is CASSAFPDTQYF. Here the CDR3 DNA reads TGTGCCAGCAGCGCTTTTCCCGATACGCAGTATTTT.

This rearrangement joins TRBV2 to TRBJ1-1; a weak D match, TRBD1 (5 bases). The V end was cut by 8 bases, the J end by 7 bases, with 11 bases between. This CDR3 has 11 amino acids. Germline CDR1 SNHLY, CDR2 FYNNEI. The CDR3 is CASVIDSEAFF. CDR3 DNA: TGTGCCAGCGTTATCGACAGTGAAGCTTTCTTT.

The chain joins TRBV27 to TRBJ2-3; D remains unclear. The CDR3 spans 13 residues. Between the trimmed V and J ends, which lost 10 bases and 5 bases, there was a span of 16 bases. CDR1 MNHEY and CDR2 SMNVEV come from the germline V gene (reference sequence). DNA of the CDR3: TGTGCCACCGGGTCCCGTAATGTAGATACGCAGTATTTT. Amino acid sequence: CATGSRNVDTQYF.

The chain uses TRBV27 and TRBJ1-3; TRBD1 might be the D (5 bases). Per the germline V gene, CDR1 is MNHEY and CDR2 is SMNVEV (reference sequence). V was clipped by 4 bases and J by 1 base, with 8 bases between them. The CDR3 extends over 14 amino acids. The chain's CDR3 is CASSYRGSGNTIYF. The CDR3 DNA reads TGTGCCAGCAGTTATCGGGGGTCTGGAAACACCATATATTTT.

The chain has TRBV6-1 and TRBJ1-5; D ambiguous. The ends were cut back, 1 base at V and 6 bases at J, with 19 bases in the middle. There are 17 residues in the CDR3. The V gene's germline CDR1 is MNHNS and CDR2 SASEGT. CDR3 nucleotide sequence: TGTGCCAGCAGTGAAGTTGGGGTCAGCTGGTTTCGTCAGCCCCAGCATTTT. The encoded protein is CASSEVGVSWFRQPQHF.

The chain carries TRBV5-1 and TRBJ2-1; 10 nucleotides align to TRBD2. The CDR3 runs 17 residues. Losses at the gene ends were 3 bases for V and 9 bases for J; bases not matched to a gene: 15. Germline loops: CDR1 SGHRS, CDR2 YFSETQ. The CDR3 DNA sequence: TGCGCCAGCAGCTCAGGGACTAGCGCGGGAGTAGTCAGTGAGCAGTTCTTC. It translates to CASSSGTSAGVVSEQFF.

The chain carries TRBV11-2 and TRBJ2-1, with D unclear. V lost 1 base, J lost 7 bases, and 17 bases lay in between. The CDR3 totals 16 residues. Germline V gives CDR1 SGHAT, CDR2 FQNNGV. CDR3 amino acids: CASSLVVGFYQNEQFF. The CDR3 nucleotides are TGTGCCAGCAGCTTAGTCGTAGGGTTTTATCAGAATGAGCAGTTCTTC.

CDR3 DNA sequence: TGTGCCAGCAGCCGAACAGGGGGGTTTCAAGAGACCCAGTACTTC. This translates into CASSRTGGFQETQYF. The J gene is TRBJ2-5, the V gene TRBV5-4; 8 bases align to TRBD1. Trimming took 4 bases from V and 2 from J; bases not matched to a gene: 7. There are 15 residues in the CDR3. Looked up from germline, CDR1 is SGHNT and CDR2 is YYREEE (reference sequence).

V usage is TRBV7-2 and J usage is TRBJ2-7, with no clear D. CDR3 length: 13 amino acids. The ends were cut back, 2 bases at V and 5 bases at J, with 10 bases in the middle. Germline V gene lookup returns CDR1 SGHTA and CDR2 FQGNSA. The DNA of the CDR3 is TGTGCCAGCAGCTTATTAGTAGGGAACGAGCAGTACTTC. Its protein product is CASSLLVGNEQYF.

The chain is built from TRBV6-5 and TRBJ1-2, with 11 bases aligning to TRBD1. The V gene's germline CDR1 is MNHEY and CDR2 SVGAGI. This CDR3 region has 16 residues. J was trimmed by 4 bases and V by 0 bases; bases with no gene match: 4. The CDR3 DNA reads TGTGCCAGCAGTTACTCTCGGACAGGGGGCGGCTATGGCTACACCTTC. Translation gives CASSYSRTGGGYGYTF.

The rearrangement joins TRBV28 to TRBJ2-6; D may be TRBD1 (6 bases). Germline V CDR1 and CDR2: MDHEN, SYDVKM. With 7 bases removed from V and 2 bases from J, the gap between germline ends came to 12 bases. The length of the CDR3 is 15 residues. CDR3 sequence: CASITGSAGANVLTF. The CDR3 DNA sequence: TGTGCCAGCATTACAGGGAGTGCTGGGGCCAACGTCCTGACTTTC.

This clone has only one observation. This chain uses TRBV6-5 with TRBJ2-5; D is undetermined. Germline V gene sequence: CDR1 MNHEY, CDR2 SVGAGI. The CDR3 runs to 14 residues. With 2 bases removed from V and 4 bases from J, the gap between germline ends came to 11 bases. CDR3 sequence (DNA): TGTGCCAGCAGTTACGAACACGGAATAGAGACCCAGTACTTC. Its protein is CASSYEHGIETQYF.

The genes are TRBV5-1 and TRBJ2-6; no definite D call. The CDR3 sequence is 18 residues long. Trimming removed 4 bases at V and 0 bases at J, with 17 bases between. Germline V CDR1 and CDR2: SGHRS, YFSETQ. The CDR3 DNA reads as TGCGCCAGCAGCCTCGTACAGATAAGAAACTCTGGGGCCAACGTCCTGACTTTC. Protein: CASSLVQIRNSGANVLTF.

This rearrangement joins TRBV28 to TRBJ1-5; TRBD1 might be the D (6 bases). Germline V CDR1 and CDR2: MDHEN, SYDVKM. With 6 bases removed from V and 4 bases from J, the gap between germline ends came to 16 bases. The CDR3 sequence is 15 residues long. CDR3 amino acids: CASRKTGLQNQPQHF. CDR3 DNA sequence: TGTGCCAGCAGAAAAACAGGGTTACAAAATCAGCCCCAGCATTTT.

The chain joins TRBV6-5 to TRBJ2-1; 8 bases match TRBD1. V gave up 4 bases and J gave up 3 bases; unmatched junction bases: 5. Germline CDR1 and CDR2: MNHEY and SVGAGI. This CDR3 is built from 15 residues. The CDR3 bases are TGTGCCAGCAGTTCCGACAGGGGATTCTACAATGAGCAGTTCTTC. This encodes CASSSDRGFYNEQFF.

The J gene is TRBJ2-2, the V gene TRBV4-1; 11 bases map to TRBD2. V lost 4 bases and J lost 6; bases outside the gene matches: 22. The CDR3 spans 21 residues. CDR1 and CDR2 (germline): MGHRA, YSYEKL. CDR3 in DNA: TGCGCCAGCAGCCCCTATTTGGGTCGCGCGTCCACTAGCGGGAGCTCCGGGGAGCTGTTTTTT. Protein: CASSPYLGRASTSGSSGELFF.

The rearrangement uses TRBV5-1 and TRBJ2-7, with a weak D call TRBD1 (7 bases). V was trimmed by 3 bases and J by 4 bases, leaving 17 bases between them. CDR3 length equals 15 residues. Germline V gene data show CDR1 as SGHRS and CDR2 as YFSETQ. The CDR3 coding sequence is TGCGCCAGCAGCTCCTTAGGAGGGGGCTCTTACGAGCAGTACTTC. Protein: CASSSLGGGSYEQYF.

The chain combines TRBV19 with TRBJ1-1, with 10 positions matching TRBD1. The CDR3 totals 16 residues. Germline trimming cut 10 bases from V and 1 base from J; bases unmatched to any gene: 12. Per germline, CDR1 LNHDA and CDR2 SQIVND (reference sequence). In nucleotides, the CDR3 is TGTGCCACTATACTCGGGACAGGGGTTCGGAACACTGAAGCTTTCTTT. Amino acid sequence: CATILGTGVRNTEAFF.

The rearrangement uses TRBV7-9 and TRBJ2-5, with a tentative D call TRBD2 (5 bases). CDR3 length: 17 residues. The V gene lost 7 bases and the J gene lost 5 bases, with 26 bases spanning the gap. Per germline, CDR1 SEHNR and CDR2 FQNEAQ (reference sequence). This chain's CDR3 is CASISPGERASVETQYF. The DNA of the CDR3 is TGTGCCAGCATTAGCCCCGGGGAGAGGGCCTCCGTCGAGACCCAGTACTTC.

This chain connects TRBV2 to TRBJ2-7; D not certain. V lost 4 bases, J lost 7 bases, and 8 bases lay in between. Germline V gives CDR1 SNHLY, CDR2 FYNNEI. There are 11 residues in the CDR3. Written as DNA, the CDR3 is TGTGCCAGCAGTGTAATTACAGAGCAGTACTTC. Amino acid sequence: CASSVITEQYF.

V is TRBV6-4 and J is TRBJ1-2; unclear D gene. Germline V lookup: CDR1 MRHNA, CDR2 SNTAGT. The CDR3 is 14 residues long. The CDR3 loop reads CDVKNGLFPHGYTF. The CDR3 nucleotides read TGTGACGTAAAAAACGGGTTATTCCCCCATGGCTACACCTTC.